This record concerns one T cell receptor beta chain sequence. Antigen specificity is unknown. Libraries were prepared by immunoSEQ multiplex PCR; TCRdb keeps only in-frame clonotypes and omits some of them. The table records about 390,000 clones, 80% to 90% of them present only once. The source of the sample is a study of Ad26.COV2.S vaccination and SARS-CoV-2 variants. This CDR3 has 14 amino acids. Germline loops: CDR1 SGHRS, CDR2 YFSETQ. Losses at the gene ends were 5 bases for V and 4 bases for J; bases not matched to a gene: 6. Study results and limitations: Researchers reported similar non-spike TCR breadth in vaccine and placebo recipients.

Treatment denoted: around 19 received Ad26.COV2.S at low or high dose, single or two shots; roughly 5 received placebo; per-sample allocation not given. Sampling was done on day 63 after the first vaccine or placebo injection. Sequencing used peripheral blood, obtained in a trial of Ad26.COV2.S vaccine versus placebo. This chain connects TRBV5-1 to TRBJ2-7; 10 nucleotides align to TRBD2. The receptor was isolated from a person aged 18-65 years who received the Ad26.COV2.S COVID-19 vaccine or a placebo. This CDR3 is CASSQLAGEYEQYF. CDR3 DNA: TGCGCCAGCAGTCAGCTAGCGGGGGAGTACGAGCAGTACTTC.